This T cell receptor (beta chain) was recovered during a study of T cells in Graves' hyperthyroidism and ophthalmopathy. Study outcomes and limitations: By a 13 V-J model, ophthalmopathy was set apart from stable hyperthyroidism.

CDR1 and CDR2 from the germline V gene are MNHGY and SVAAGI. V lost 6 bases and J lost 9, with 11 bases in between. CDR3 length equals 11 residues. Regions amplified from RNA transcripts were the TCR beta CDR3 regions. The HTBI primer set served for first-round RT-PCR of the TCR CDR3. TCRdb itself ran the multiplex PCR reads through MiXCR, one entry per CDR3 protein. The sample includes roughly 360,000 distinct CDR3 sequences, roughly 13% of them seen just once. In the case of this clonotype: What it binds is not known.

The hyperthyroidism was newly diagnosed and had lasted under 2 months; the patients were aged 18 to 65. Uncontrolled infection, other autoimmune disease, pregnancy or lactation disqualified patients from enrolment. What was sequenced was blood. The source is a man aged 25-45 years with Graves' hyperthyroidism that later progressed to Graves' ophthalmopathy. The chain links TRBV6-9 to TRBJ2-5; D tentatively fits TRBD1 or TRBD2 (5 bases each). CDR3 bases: TGTGCCAGCAGGCCTCCGGGGCCCCAGTACTTC. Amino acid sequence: CASRPPGPQYF.